The source of this T cell receptor beta chain is a study of OX40 agonist ivuxolimab in advanced cancers. In the study overall: In three patients, partial responses were observed, one with hepatocellular carcinoma and two with cutaneous melanoma.

The germline gives CDR1 SEHNR, CDR2 FQNEAQ (reference sequence). The CDR3 has 15 amino acids. V was shortened by 7 bases and J by 6 bases, with 18 bases between the two germline ends. Measured with immunoSEQ multiplex PCR; TCRdb has only the in-frame clones, and not every one. The sample includes just over 70,000 clones, 84% of them seen just once. The J gene is TRBJ2-2, the V gene TRBV7-9; D is perhaps TRBD1 or TRBD2 (7 bases each). This specimen was CD4+ or CD8+ T cells sorted from blood, taken in a trial of the OX40 agonist ivuxolimab. This receptor was obtained from an adult with an advanced solid tumor such as melanoma, head and neck, liver or kidney cancer. CDR3 in amino acids: CASTRPQGGAGELFF. The CDR3 region has the DNA TGTGCCAGCACCCGACCTCAGGGGGGGGCCGGGGAGCTGTTTTTT. The full variable domain, in which reference TRBV7-9 and TRBJ2-2 provide the parts outside the CDR3, is DTGVSQNPRHKITKRGQNVTFRCDPISEHNRLYWYRQTLGQGPEFLTYFQNEAQLEKSRLLSDRFSAERPKGSFSTLEIQRTEQGDSAMYLCASTRPQGGAGELFFGEGSRLTVL.